The subject of this entry is one TCR beta chain. Antigen specificity is unknown. A read error may be the cause here, since a much bigger clone is one base away. The authors produced cDNA by 5'RACE using 10-nucleotide random UMIs. TCRdb redid the calling of the 5' RACE reads with MiXCR, one entry per CDR3 protein. In the table there are 50,000 or so distinct CDR3 sequences, about 3.3% of which are singletons. The CDR3 runs 13 residues. Germline assignment: CDR1 SGHTA and CDR2 FQGTGA. V was shortened by 0 bases and J by 4 bases, with 5 bases between the two germline ends. This entry is derived from a study of neurological immune-mediated disorders. Findings of the study overall: Private repertoires in all groups were suggested by the absence of shared CDR3 amino acid sequences among expanded clones across subjects. The greatest TCR clonal expansion appeared in HTLV-1-associated myelopathy and the smallest, falling below healthy controls, in multiple sclerosis.

This TCR came from a woman aged 55-70 years with multiple sclerosis. Sequences were obtained from PBMCs. This sequence joins TRBV7-3 and TRBJ2-3; D not certain. The CDR3, as DNA: TGTGCCAGCAGCTTAACAGGGCCAGATACGCAGTATTTT. Residues: CASSLTGPDTQYF. The variable domain in full, completed from reference TRBV7-3 and TRBJ2-3, reads GAGVSQTPSNKVTEKGKYVELRCDPISGHTALYWYRQSLGQGPEFLIYFQGTGAADDSGLPNDRFFAVRPEGSVSTLKIQRTERGDSAVYLCASSLTGPDTQYFGPGTRLTVL.